The sequence of this T cell receptor (beta chain) was determined in a study of T cell repertoires in cytomegalovirus infection. Across the study: Evidence of both CMV infection and a matching HLA type came from public TCR beta signatures.

TCRdb used MiXCR to reprocess the reads, holding one entry per CDR3 protein. The table includes about 300,000 distinct CDR3 sequences, around 9.1% detected once. Germline values: CDR1 DFQATT, CDR2 SNEGSKA (reference sequence). CDR3 length: 15 residues. Trimming removed 6 bases from V and 3 bases from J, with 20 bases in between. This clonotype was found many times. The sequencing input was PBMCs. The V gene is TRBV20-1, the J gene TRBJ2-5, with D perhaps given as TRBD1 or TRBD2 (5 bases each). The sequence was obtained from a human donor in good health (CMV status not recorded). Some clones in this sample may be carry-over from other donors' samples. CDR3 bases: TGCAGTGCAGGGACGGGGCTACTACCCAAAGAGACCCAGTACTTC. It codes for CSAGTGLLPKETQYF.